This TCR beta chain is from a study of glioma-infiltrating T cells after dendritic cell vaccination. Study as a whole: Monocyte-derived dendritic cells, cultured roughly 7 days with IL-4 and GM-CSF, were pulsed with autologous tumor lysate.

The method was immunoSEQ multiplex PCR; TCRdb's version includes in-frame clones alone and lacks a portion of them. The sample shows tens of thousands of clones, approximately 87% of them seen only once. The CDR3 sequence is 15 residues long. Trimming pared 4 bases from V and 0 bases from J, leaving 11 bases between. From germline, CDR1 is SGHTA and CDR2 FQGNSA. Sequenced material: blood, taken before dendritic cell vaccination. This TCR was recovered from a human donor with glioblastoma. The V and J genes are TRBV7-2 and TRBJ2-3; D remains ambiguous. Here the CDR3 reads CASSSFGSSTDTQYF. CDR3 coding DNA: TGTGCCAGCAGCTCCTTCGGGTCCAGCACAGATACGCAGTATTTT.